Each of the 5 T cell receptor beta chains below was sequenced from the same sample in a study of CD8 T cells in ankylosing spondylitis. Regarding the study as a whole: Seemingly characteristic of ankylosing spondylitis blood was a TCR beta motif consisting of several highly homologous variants.

TCRdb re-derived calls from the 5' RACE reads in MiXCR, one entry per CDR3 protein. The table lists 650,000 to 800,000 distinct CDR3 sequences, roughly 19% of them singletons. No antigen has been assigned to these receptors. The sample taken for sequencing was blood, either unsorted or a sorted T cell fraction (not recorded which). These receptors originate from a male donor with ankylosing spondylitis.

The genes are TRBV13 and TRBJ2-1; D unclear. The germline V and J ends were trimmed by 5 bases and 5 bases, with 16 bases remaining between them. This CDR3 contains 15 residues. Germline-derived CDR1 and CDR2 are PRHDT and FYEKMQ (reference sequence). This chain's CDR3 is CASSLRVSGDNEQFF. The CDR3 DNA reads TGTGCCAGCAGCCTCAGAGTTAGTGGGGACAATGAGCAGTTCTTC.

This clonotype occurred a few times. The J gene is TRBJ1-4, the V gene TRBV12-3 or TRBV12-4, with D tentatively TRBD1 (5 bases). The CDR3 runs 13 residues. V lost 7 bases to trimming and J lost 4 bases, with 10 bases between them. CDR3 region: CASNRQINEKLFF. CDR3 nucleotides: TGTGCCAGCAATCGACAGATTAATGAAAAACTGTTTTTT.

This clonotype was counted a few times. The chain is built from TRBV5-1 and TRBJ2-5; 7 bases match TRBD2. Trimming took 1 base from V and 2 from J; bases not matched to a gene: 5. There are 15 residues in the CDR3. The germline V gene has CDR1 SGHRS and CDR2 YFSETQ. The CDR3 here is CASSLFGGEQETQYF. CDR3 nucleotides: TGCGCCAGCAGCTTGTTTGGGGGGGAGCAAGAGACCCAGTACTTC.

This clonotype came up a few times. The chain employs TRBV7-9 and TRBJ2-7, with a weak D call TRBD2 (5 bases). Per germline, CDR1 SEHNR and CDR2 FQNEAQ (reference sequence). V was shortened by 4 bases and J by 1 base, with 11 bases between the two germline ends. This CDR3 has 14 amino acids. The CDR3 nucleotides read TGTGCCAGCAGCTCGACTATTGGGTCCTACGAGCAGTACTTC. This sequence encodes CASSSTIGSYEQYF. Supplemented by reference TRBV7-9 and TRBJ2-7, the full variable domain reads DTGVSQNPRHKITKRGQNVTFRCDPISEHNRLYWYRQTLGQGPEFLTYFQNEAQLEKSRLLSDRFSAERPKGSFSTLEIQRTEQGDSAMYLCASSSTIGSYEQYFGPGTRLTVT.

The chain uses TRBV7-3 and TRBJ2-3; D not resolved. Trimming removed 4 bases from V and 10 bases from J, with 15 bases in between. CDR1 is SGHTA, CDR2 FQGTGA, per germline. CDR3 length equals 13 residues. CDR3 DNA: TGTGCCAGCAGCTATGGCGGAGCCGATGCGCAGTATTTT. It encodes CASSYGGADAQYF.